This TCR beta chain emerged from a study of T cell repertoires in cytomegalovirus infection. Study overall: CMV infection together with matching HLA type was indicated by public TCR beta signatures. Study findings and constraints: In two of eight donors, the top clonotype was HLA-C-restricted CMV-specific.

The germline V gene encodes CDR1 SGHRS and CDR2 YFSETQ. V trimming: 4 bases; J trimming: 8 bases; junction bases outside the gene matches: 11. This CDR3 is 15 amino acids long. Each CDR3 protein is one row after TCRdb ran MiXCR on the reads. The sample lists 250,000 to 350,000 distinct CDR3 sequences; roughly 26% were seen once. On this clonotype itself: Its specificity is unknown.

The receptor's source is a human donor in good health (CMV status not recorded). Some clones in this sample may be carry-over from other donors' samples. V is TRBV5-1 and J is TRBJ1-4; TRBD1 matches 7 bases. Material: PBMCs. DNA of the CDR3: TGCGCCAGCAGCCCCGTAGGGGGCTTGTGGGAAAAACTGTTTTTT. Its protein product is CASSPVGGLWEKLFF.